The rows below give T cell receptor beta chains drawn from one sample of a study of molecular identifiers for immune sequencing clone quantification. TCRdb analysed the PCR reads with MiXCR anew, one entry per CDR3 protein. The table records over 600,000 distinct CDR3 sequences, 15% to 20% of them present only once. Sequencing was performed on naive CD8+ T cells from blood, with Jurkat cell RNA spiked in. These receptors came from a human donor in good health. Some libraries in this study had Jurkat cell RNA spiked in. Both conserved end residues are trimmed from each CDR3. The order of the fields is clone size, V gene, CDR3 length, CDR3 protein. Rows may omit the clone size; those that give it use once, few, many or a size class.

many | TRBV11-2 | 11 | ASSLESPYEQY
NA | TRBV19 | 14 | AGSITSGGFLETQY
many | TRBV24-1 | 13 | ATSGTNSSYNEQF
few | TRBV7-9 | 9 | ASSLAYGYT
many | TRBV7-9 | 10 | ASSPTGGEAF
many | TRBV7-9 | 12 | ASSTRQGWGEQY
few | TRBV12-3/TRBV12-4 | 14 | ATSIAGIVGQETQY
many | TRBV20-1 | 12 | SARSKSPSYEQY
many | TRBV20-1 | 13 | SAWAGERSVETQY
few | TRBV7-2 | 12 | ASSLDQGPETQY
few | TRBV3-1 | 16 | ASSQDRGGGSSYNEQF
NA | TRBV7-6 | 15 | ASSESQGNQYNSSLH
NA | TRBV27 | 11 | AGSQAGGYEQY
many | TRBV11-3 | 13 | ASSSSGDHTDTQY
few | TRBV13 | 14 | ASSSRALATSYEQY
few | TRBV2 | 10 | ATDRDGDEQY
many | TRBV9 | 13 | ASSVDGLGDSPLH
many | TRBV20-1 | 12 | SARDEQGGYEQY
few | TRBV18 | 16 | ASSRGLAGDISTGELF
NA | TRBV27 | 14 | ASSLLAPISTGELF
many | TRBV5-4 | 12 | ASSREEDGTEAF
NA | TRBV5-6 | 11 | ASGHDRSPDYT
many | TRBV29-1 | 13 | SVEADRVQADTQY
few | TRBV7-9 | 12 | ASSLANSYYEQY
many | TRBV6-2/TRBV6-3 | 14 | ASTPLGFSGANVLT
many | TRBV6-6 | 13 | ASSNPRDSHYGYT
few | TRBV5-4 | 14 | ASSPPTSGGAREQF
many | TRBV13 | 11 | ASSTGQEYGYT